What follows is one TCR beta chain and its context. Measured with immunoSEQ multiplex PCR; TCRdb has only the in-frame clones, and not every one. The sample consists of 230,000 or so clones, roughly 79% of them appearing once. These data are taken from a study of blood T cell repertoires in COVID-19. Seattle cases were enrolled at active infection and followed longitudinally. The CDR3 consists of 13 residues. The ends were cut back, 9 bases at V and 9 bases at J, with 15 bases in the middle. The germline V gene encodes CDR1 MNHEY and CDR2 SMNVEV (reference sequence). The TCR comes from a woman over 75 with COVID-19, enrolled during active disease. Input material: peripheral blood. This sequence joins TRBV27 and TRBJ1-6, with D perhaps TRBD1 (6 bases). CDR3 nucleotide sequence: TGTGCCAGTCGGGGACATAATGGTTCACCCCTCCACTTT. Translated, it gives CASRGHNGSPLHF.